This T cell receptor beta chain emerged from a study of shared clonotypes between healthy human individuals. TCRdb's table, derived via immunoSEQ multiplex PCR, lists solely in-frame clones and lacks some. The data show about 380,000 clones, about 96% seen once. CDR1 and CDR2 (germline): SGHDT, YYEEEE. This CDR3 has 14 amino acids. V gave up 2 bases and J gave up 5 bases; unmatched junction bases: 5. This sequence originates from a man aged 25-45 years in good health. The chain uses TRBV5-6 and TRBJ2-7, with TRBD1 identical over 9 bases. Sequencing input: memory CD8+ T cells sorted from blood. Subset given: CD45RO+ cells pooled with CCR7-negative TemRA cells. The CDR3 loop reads CASSFRDRVHEQYF. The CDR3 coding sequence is TGTGCCAGCAGCTTCCGGGACAGGGTACACGAGCAGTACTTC.